This TCR beta chain was obtained from a study of blood T cell repertoires in COVID-19. Study-wide background: The origin of the acute and convalescent COVID-19 samples was the United States, Italy and Spain. PBMCs, B-cell-depleted T cells, or T cells were the source of the cDNA or gDNA that made up the material.

As processed by the authors: From reference gene primer amplification, estimates of nucleated cell counts were derived. Using immunoSEQ multiplex PCR, the repertoire was profiled, and TCRdb retains in-frame clones only, with some absent. The V and J calls and clone size come from that table; D and trimming were worked out from the DNA. Of 120,000 to 150,000 clones listed, around 80% are singletons. This clone was observed a few times. V dropped 7 bases and J dropped 5; count of bases not matched to a gene: 15. From germline, CDR1 is KGHDR and CDR2 SFDVKD. The CDR3 spans 18 residues. The sequencing sample was made of peripheral blood. The chain links TRBV24-1 to TRBJ2-2; 10 bases align to TRBD1. This receptor was taken from a man in his sixties with acute or convalescent COVID-19. CDR3 DNA sequence: TGTGCCACCAGCCTGACAGGGGGCGAGGCGCGGGGAACCGGGGAGCTGTTTTTT. Translation gives CATSLTGGEARGTGELFF.